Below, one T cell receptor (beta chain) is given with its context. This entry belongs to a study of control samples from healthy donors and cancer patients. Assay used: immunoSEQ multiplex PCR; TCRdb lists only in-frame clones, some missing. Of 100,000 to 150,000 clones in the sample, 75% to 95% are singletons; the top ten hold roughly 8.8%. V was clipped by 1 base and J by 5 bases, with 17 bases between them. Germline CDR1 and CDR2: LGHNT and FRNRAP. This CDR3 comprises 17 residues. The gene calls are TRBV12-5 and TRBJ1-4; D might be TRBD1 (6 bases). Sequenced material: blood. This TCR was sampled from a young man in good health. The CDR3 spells CASGLGPWEGTNEKLFF. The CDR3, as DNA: TGTGCTAGTGGTTTGGGGCCGTGGGAGGGGACAAATGAAAAACTGTTTTTT.